The next 9 T cell receptor beta chains were all read from a single sample in a study of blood T cell repertoires in COVID-19. Only in-frame clones appear in the TCRdb table, and some are missing; sequencing was by immunoSEQ multiplex PCR. The table includes tens of thousands of clones, about 90% detected once. Sequenced input: peripheral blood. The receptors come from a human donor with active COVID-19. The donor label of this sample is uncertain.

The gene calls are TRBV11-2 and TRBJ2-5; 7 nucleotides align to TRBD1. The V and J ends lost 3 bases and 3 bases, in that order; junction bases with no gene match: 7. This CDR3 has 15 residues. From germline, CDR1 is SGHAT and CDR2 FQNNGV. This CDR3 reads CASSFTGTAKETQYF. The CDR3 nucleotides read TGTGCCAGCAGCTTTACCGGGACAGCAAAAGAGACCCAGTACTTC.

This clone appeared once. The gene calls are TRBV19 and TRBJ1-5; the match to TRBD1 covers 7 bases. V shed 3 bases and J 1 base; nucleotides not matched to a gene: 6. Germline V gene sequence: CDR1 LNHDA, CDR2 SQIVND (reference sequence). This CDR3 contains 16 residues. This CDR3 reads CASSIPRRGSNQPQHF. The CDR3 DNA reads as TGTGCCAGTAGTATCCCCCGCAGGGGGAGCAATCAGCCCCAGCATTTT.

The V and J genes are TRBV7-9 and TRBJ1-2; 8 bases fit TRBD1. The V gene's germline CDR1 is SEHNR and CDR2 FQNEAQ (reference sequence). The CDR3 has 15 amino acids. Trimming took 5 bases from V and 7 from J; bases not matched to a gene: 12. CDR3 sequence reads: CASSEMDRAIGGYTF. DNA for the CDR3: TGTGCCAGCAGCGAGATGGACAGGGCGATTGGTGGCTACACCTTC.

This chain links TRBV10-3 with TRBJ1-2; 9 nucleotides align to TRBD1. There are 14 residues in the CDR3. The J segment lost 5 bases and the V segment lost 5 bases, leaving 6 bases of the junction unmatched. Germline CDR1 and CDR2: ENHRY and SYGVKD. The CDR3 sequence is CAISNPGQGYGYTF. CDR3 nucleotides: TGTGCCATCAGTAACCCGGGACAGGGATATGGCTACACCTTC.

This clone was seen only once. The genes are TRBV6-6 and TRBJ2-5; tentatively, D is TRBD1 (6 bases). The V and J ends lost 6 bases and 1 base respectively, with 15 bases between them. The CDR3 length is 15 residues. Germline assignment: CDR1 MNHNY and CDR2 SVGAGI (reference sequence). This CDR3 reads CASRLDRDLQETQYF. The CDR3 DNA sequence: TGTGCCAGCAGATTGGACAGAGACCTCCAAGAGACCCAGTACTTC.

The chain combines TRBV7-6 with TRBJ2-3; D gene ambiguous. Trimming took 1 base from V and 0 from J, leaving 8 bases between them. Germline V gene sequence: CDR1 SGHVS, CDR2 FNYEAQ. CDR3 length: 15 amino acids. The CDR3 sequence: CASSLEAPSTDTQYF. In nucleotides, the CDR3 is TGTGCCAGCAGCTTAGAAGCGCCAAGCACAGATACGCAGTATTTT. The full variable domain, completed using reference TRBV7-6 and TRBJ2-3, is GAGVSQSPRYKVTKRGQDVALRCDPISGHVSLYWYRQALGQGPEFLTYFNYEAQQDKSGLPNDRFSAERPEGSISTLTIQRTEQRDSAMYRCASSLEAPSTDTQYFGPGTRLTVL.

V is TRBV7-8 and J is TRBJ2-4; the D gene is possibly TRBD1 (5 bases). Trimming cost V 1 base and J 9 bases, with 10 bases left between them. Germline loops: CDR1 SGHVS, CDR2 FQNEAQ. This CDR3 comprises 13 residues. The CDR3 region is CASSLEGLGIQYF. The CDR3 nucleotides read TGTGCCAGCAGCTTAGAGGGGCTGGGCATTCAGTACTTC. The complete variable domain, with remaining parts taken from reference TRBV7-8 and TRBJ2-4, reads GAGVSQSPRYKVAKRGQDVALRCDPISGHVSLFWYQQALGQGPEFLTYFQNEAQLDKSGLPSDRFFAERPEGSVSTLKIQRTQQEDSAVYLCASSLEGLGIQYFGAGTRLSVL.

CDR3 DNA: TGCGCCAGCAGTGGACGGGACAGGGCTTTCCGTAACTATGGCTACACCTTC. This encodes CASSGRDRAFRNYGYTF. The rearrangement links TRBV10-1 to TRBJ1-2, with 9 bases aligning to TRBD1. Germline V gene lookup returns CDR1 WNHNN and CDR2 SYGVQD (reference sequence). The CDR3 has 17 amino acids. The ends lost 4 bases at V and 1 base at J; junction bases unmatched: 10.

This clone is a singleton in its sample. This chain uses TRBV14 with TRBJ1-2; 7 nucleotides line up with TRBD1. CDR3 length: 14 amino acids. V gave up 4 bases and J gave up 8 bases; unmatched junction bases: 10. CDR1 is SGHDN, CDR2 FVKESK, per germline. This CDR3 reads CASSLRQGAEGYTF. The CDR3 DNA sequence: TGTGCCAGCAGCCTTAGACAGGGAGCTGAAGGCTACACCTTC.